The sequence of this T cell receptor (beta chain) was determined in a study of T cell responses to AZD1222 COVID-19 vaccine. This table comes from immunoSEQ multiplex PCR, and its TCRdb copy is limited to in-frame clones, with some not included. This table holds fewer than 90,000 clones, approximately 91% found once. CDR3 length: 15 residues. Trimming took off 3 bases at V and 4 bases at J, with 13 bases between the two ends. Germline V gives CDR1 LNHDA, CDR2 SQIVND (reference sequence). Note on this clone: What it recognizes is unknown.

Broader study findings: Reports say nearly half of spike-specific TCRs go after unmutated variant regions. No repertoire was sampled before or during the peak T cell response, only after it. Females made up more of the donors, who were largely white British, and clonal diversity may have come out too low.

The rearrangement uses TRBV19 and TRBJ2-1, with D uncertain. The sequence was collected from an adult who received the AZD1222 COVID-19 vaccine. The source was peripheral blood, collected 28 days after the second AZD1222 dose. The CDR3 DNA is TGTGCCAGTAGTATGGGATCAACGGGTTACAATGAGCAGTTCTTC. Protein sequence: CASSMGSTGYNEQFF.